Sequencing of this T cell receptor (beta chain) was carried out in a study of blood T cell repertoires in COVID-19. Using immunoSEQ multiplex PCR, the repertoire was profiled, and TCRdb retains in-frame clones only, with some absent. The sample includes 200,000 to 250,000 clones, roughly 84% of them seen just once. Trimming removed 5 bases at V and 5 bases at J, with 15 bases between. This CDR3 is built from 15 residues. Germline CDR1 reads KGHSH; CDR2 reads LQKENI. The source of this sequence is a man aged 50 to 59 with active or convalescent COVID-19. This sequence joins TRBV18 and TRBJ2-2, with D perhaps TRBD1 (7 bases). Input material: peripheral blood. In DNA form, the CDR3 reads TGTGCCAGCTCATACGAACAGGGGAGGACCGGGGAGCTGTTTTTT. Its translation is CASSYEQGRTGELFF.